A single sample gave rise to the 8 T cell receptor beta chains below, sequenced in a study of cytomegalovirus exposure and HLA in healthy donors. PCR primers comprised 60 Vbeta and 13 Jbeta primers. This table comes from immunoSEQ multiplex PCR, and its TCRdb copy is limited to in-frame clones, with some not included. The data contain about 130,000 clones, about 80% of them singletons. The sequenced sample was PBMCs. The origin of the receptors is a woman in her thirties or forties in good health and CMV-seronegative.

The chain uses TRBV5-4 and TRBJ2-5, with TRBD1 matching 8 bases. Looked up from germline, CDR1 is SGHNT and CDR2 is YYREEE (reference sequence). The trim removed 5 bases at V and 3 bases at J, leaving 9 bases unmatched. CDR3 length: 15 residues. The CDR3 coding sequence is TGTGCCAGCAGACGCGGGACAGGAGGGGAAGAGACCCAGTACTTC. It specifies CASRRGTGGEETQYF. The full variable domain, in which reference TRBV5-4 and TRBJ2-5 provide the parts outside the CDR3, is ETGVTQSPTHLIKTRGQQVTLRCSSQSGHNTVSWYQQALGQGPQFIFQYYREEENGRGNFPPRFSGLQFPNYSSELNVNALELDDSALYLCASRRGTGGEETQYFGPGTRLLVL.

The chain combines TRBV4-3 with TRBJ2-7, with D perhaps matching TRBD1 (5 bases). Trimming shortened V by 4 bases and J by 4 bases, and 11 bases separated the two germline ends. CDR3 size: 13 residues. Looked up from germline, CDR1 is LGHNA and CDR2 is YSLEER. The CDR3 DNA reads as TGCGCCAGCAGCCGAACCCCAGGGTACGAGCAGTACTTC. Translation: CASSRTPGYEQYF.

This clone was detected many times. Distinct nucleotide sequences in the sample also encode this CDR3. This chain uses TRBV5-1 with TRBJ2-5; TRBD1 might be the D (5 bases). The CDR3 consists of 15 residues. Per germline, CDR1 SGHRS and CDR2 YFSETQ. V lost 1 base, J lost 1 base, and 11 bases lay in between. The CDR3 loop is CASSLNTGPQETQYF. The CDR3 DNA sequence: TGCGCCAGCAGCTTGAATACAGGCCCCCAAGAGACCCAGTACTTC.

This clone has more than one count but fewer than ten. CDR3 in amino acids: CASSPGQGNEQYF. The DNA of the CDR3 is TGTGCCAGCAGCCCGGGACAGGGGAACGAGCAGTACTTC. The V gene is TRBV9, the J gene TRBJ2-7, with 10 bases matching TRBD1. J lost 5 bases, V lost 4 bases, and 3 bases had no gene match. The CDR3 spans 13 residues. CDR1 and CDR2 from the germline V gene are SGDLS and YYNGEE.

The CDR3 loop is CASSRPQDSNSPLHF. The CDR3 bases are TGTGCCAGCTCCCGACCTCAGGACAGCAATTCACCCCTCCACTTT. The chain uses TRBV18 and TRBJ1-6, with D possibly matching TRBD1 (6 bases). Germline CDR1 and CDR2: KGHSH and LQKENI. Trimming shortened V by 6 bases and J by 7 bases, and 16 bases separated the two germline ends. CDR3 size: 15 residues.

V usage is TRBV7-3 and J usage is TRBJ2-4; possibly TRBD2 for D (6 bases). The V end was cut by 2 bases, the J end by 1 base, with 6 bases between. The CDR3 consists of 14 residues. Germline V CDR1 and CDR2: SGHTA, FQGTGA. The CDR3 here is CASSLGGAKNIQYF. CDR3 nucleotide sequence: TGTGCCAGCAGCTTAGGGGGGGCCAAAAACATTCAGTACTTC.

CDR3 bases: TGTGCCAGCAGTTTTTCACGGGGGGGATTCTACGAGCAGTACTTC. Its translation is CASSFSRGGFYEQYF. This chain connects TRBV27 to TRBJ2-7; 8 nucleotides match TRBD2. Per germline, CDR1 MNHEY and CDR2 SMNVEV (reference sequence). This CDR3 region has 15 residues. Trimming took 3 bases from V and 3 from J; bases not matched to a gene: 7.

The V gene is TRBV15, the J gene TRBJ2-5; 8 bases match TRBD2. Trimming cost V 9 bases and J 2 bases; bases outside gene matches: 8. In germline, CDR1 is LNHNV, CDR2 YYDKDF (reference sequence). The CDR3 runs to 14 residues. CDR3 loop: CATRLAREQETQYF. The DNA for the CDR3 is TGTGCCACTAGACTAGCGCGTGAACAAGAGACCCAGTACTTC.